This passage covers 13 T cell receptor beta chains from one sample sequenced in a study of blood T cell repertoires in COVID-19. Clones were read by immunoSEQ multiplex PCR, and TCRdb kept only the in-frame ones, dropping some. This sample has about 170,000 clones; around 86% occur once, and the top ten carry around 3.5%. Sequencing was carried out using peripheral blood. Receptors were obtained from a man between 65 and 79 years old with acute or convalescent COVID-19.

This clone was detected only once. The chain couples TRBV28 to TRBJ1-1, with D possibly being TRBD1 (6 bases). The CDR3 is 14 amino acids. The V gene's germline CDR1 is MDHEN and CDR2 SYDVKM. V was cut by 3 bases and J by 3 bases, with 11 bases left in between. CDR3 DNA sequence: TGTGCCAGCAGTTTGCGGGGGGCTTACACTGAAGCTTTCTTT. Encoded protein: CASSLRGAYTEAFF.

The genes are TRBV9 and TRBJ2-1; D might be TRBD1 (6 bases). The CDR3 contains 13 residues. The ends were cut back, 3 bases at V and 4 bases at J, with 8 bases in the middle. CDR1 SGDLS and CDR2 YYNGEE come from the germline V gene. CDR3 loop: CASSGGLYNEQFF. The CDR3 DNA reads TGTGCCAGCAGCGGGGGGCTGTACAATGAGCAGTTCTTC.

J is TRBJ2-7 and V is TRBV27; possible D gene TRBD2, 5 bases. Germline V gene lookup returns CDR1 MNHEY and CDR2 SMNVEV (reference sequence). The CDR3 covers 13 residues. Trimming cost V 9 bases and J 4 bases, with 16 bases left between them. CDR3 nucleotides: TGTGCCAGTAGCCCCGCGGGTCCTTACGAGCAGTACTTC. Its translation: CASSPAGPYEQYF.

The J gene is TRBJ1-2, the V gene TRBV4-3; 12 bases agree with TRBD1. Germline V lookup: CDR1 LGHNA, CDR2 YSLEER. J lost 4 bases, V lost 2 bases, and 11 bases had no gene match. The CDR3 is made up of 18 amino acids. CDR3 DNA sequence: TGCGCCAGCAGCCAAACCGATACCGGGACAGGGGGCTTCTATGGCTACACCTTC. It translates to CASSQTDTGTGGFYGYTF.

The chain recombines TRBV15 with TRBJ1-2; D not certain. The ends were cut back, 0 bases at V and 3 bases at J, with 8 bases in the middle. Germline values: CDR1 LNHNV, CDR2 YYDKDF (reference sequence). This CDR3 region has 14 residues. Here the CDR3 DNA reads TGTGCCACCAGCAGAGATTACGGTTACTATGGCTACACCTTC. Translation: CATSRDYGYYGYTF. The variable domain in full, with the rest retrieved from reference TRBV15 and TRBJ1-2, is DAMVIQNPRYQVTQFGKPVTLSCSQTLNHNVMYWYQQKSSQAPKLLFHYYDKDFNNEADTPDNFQSRRPNTSFCFLDIRSPGLGDTAMYLCATSRDYGYYGYTFGSGTRLTVV.

This clone was seen only once. The chain carries TRBV5-1 and TRBJ2-5; TRBD2 matches 13 bases. Trimming at V came to 4 bases and at J to 4 bases, leaving 4 bases not matched to a gene. Germline-derived CDR1 and CDR2 are SGHRS and YFSETQ. The CDR3 covers 15 residues. CDR3 nucleotide sequence: TGCGCCAGCAGCAGGGGACTAGCGGGATTAGAGACCCAGTACTTC. The encoded protein is CASSRGLAGLETQYF.

The chain carries TRBV28 and TRBJ2-6; no clear D gene. The germline V gene encodes CDR1 MDHEN and CDR2 SYDVKM. This CDR3 spans 14 amino acids. Trimming took 3 bases from V and 0 from J, leaving 3 bases between them. The CDR3 sequence: CASSFYSGANVLTF. DNA for the CDR3: TGTGCCAGCAGTTTCTACTCTGGGGCCAACGTCCTGACTTTC.

This chain connects TRBV19 to TRBJ2-7, with 7 nucleotides matching TRBD1. V was pared by 4 bases and J by 1 base, with 4 bases of the junction left unmatched. The length of the CDR3 is 14 residues. Germline loops: CDR1 LNHDA, CDR2 SQIVND (reference sequence). As DNA, the CDR3 is TGTGCCAGTAGTAGGTGGGACAGATCCTACGAGCAGTACTTC. Translation: CASSRWDRSYEQYF.

The V call is TRBV20-1, the J call TRBJ1-6; no firm D call. Germline CDR1 DFQATT, CDR2 SNEGSKA (reference sequence). The V end was cut by 3 bases, the J end by 8 bases, with 8 bases between. The CDR3 consists of 12 residues. The CDR3 DNA reads TGCAGTGCTAGTACCCAGTATTCACCCCTCCACTTT. This translates into CSASTQYSPLHF.

The CDR3 sequence is CASSGSRDWNQPQHF. CDR3 bases: TGTGCCAGCAGTGGGTCCAGGGATTGGAATCAGCCCCAGCATTTT. The chain combines TRBV25-1 with TRBJ1-5; D might be TRBD1 (5 bases). Trimming left V 4 bases short and J 4 bases short, with 14 bases between. This CDR3 is built from 15 residues. Germline CDR1 is MGHDK and CDR2 is SYGVNS.

Details on this clone: Other DNA sequences in this sample translate to the same CDR3. The genes are TRBV2 and TRBJ1-1, with 8 nucleotides matching TRBD1. Germline values: CDR1 SNHLY, CDR2 FYNNEI. The CDR3 runs 14 residues. Germline trimming cut 5 bases from V and 1 base from J; bases unmatched to any gene: 3. CDR3 nucleotide sequence: TGTGCCAGCAGTTTTGACAGGGGGAACACTGAAGCTTTCTTT. It encodes CASSFDRGNTEAFF.

The genes are TRBV28 and TRBJ2-5; D is unresolved. The V end was cut by 3 bases, the J end by 5 bases, with 13 bases between. There are 14 residues in the CDR3. Germline CDR1 and CDR2: MDHEN and SYDVKM. CDR3 in amino acids: CASSFLSPRETQYF. CDR3 DNA: TGTGCCAGCAGTTTTTTATCTCCGCGGGAGACCCAGTACTTC. Supplemented by reference TRBV28 and TRBJ2-5, the full variable domain reads DVKVTQSSRYLVKRTGEKVFLECVQDMDHENMFWYRQDPGLGLRLIYFSYDVKMKEKGDIPEGYSVSREKKERFSLILESASTNQTSMYLCASSFLSPRETQYFGPGTRLLVL.

The V gene is TRBV18, the J gene TRBJ2-1; 9 positions match TRBD2. This CDR3 is built from 14 residues. Germline assignment: CDR1 KGHSH and CDR2 LQKENI. V shed 3 bases and J 7 bases; nucleotides not matched to a gene: 4. For the CDR3, the DNA is TGTGCCAGCTCACCTAGCGGGAGCAGAAATGAGCAGTTCTTC. It encodes CASSPSGSRNEQFF.